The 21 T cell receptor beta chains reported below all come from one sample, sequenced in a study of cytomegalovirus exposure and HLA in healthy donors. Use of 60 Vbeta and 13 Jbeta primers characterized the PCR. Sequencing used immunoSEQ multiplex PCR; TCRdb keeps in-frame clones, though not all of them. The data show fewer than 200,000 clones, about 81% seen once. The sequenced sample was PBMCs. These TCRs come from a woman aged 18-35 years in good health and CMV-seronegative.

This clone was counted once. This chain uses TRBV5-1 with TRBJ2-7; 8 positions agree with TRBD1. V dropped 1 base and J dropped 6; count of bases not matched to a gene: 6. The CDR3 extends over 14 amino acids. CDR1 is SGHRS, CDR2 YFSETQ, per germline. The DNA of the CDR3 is TGCGCCAGCAGCTTGCTAGTTACAGGGGGCGAGCAGTACTTC. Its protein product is CASSLLVTGGEQYF.

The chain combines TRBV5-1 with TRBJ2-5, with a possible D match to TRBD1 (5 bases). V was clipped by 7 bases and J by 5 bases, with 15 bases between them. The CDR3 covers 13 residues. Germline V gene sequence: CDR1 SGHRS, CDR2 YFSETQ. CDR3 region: CASSLGWGETQYF. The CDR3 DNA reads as TGCGCCAGCTCCCTGGGGTGGGGCGAGACCCAGTACTTC.

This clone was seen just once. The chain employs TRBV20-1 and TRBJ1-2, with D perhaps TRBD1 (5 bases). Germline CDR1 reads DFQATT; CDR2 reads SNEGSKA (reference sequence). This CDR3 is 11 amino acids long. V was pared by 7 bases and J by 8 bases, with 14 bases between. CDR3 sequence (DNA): TGCAGTGGCTCAGGGAGGGGAGGCTACACCTTC. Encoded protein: CSGSGRGGYTF.

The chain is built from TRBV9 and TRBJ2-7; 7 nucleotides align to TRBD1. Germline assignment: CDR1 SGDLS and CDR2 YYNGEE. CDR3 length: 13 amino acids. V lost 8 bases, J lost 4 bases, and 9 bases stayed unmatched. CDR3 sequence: CASASGTAYEQYF. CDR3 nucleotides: TGTGCCAGTGCTTCCGGGACAGCTTACGAGCAGTACTTC.

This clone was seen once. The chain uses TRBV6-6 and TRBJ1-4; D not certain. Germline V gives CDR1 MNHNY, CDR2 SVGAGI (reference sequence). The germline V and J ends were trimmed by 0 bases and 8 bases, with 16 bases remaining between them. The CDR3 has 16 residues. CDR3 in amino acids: CASSYSPGRKGEKLFF. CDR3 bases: TGTGCCAGCAGTTACTCGCCGGGGAGGAAGGGAGAAAAACTGTTTTTT.

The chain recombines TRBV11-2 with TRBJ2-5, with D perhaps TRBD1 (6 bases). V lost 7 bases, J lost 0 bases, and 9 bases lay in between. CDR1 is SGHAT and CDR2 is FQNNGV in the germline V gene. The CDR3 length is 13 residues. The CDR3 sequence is CASKDRNQETQYF. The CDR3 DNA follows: TGTGCCAGCAAGGACAGAAACCAAGAGACCCAGTACTTC.

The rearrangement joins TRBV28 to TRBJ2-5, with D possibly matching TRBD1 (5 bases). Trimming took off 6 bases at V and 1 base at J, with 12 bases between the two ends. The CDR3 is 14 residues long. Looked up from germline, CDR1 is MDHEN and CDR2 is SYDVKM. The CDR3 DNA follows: TGTGCCAGCAGCCTATACAGGACCCAAGAGACCCAGTACTTC. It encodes CASSLYRTQETQYF.

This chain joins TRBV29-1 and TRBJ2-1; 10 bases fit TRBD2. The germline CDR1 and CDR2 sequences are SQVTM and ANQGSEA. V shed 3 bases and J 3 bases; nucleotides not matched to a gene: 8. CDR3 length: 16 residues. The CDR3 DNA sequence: TGCAGCGTTGACCCCCGGACTAGCGGAAACTACAATGAGCAGTTCTTC. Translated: CSVDPRTSGNYNEQFF.

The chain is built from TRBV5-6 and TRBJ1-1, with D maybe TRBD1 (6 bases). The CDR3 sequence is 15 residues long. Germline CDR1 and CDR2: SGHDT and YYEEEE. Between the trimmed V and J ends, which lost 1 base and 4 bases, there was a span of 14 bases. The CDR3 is CASSLLGGPSTEAFF. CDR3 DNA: TGTGCCAGCAGCTTGTTGGGGGGGCCGAGCACTGAAGCTTTCTTT.

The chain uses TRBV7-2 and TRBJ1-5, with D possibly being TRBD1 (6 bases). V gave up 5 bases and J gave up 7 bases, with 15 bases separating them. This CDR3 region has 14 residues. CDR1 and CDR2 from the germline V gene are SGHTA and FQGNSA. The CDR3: CASSPRAGDQPQHF. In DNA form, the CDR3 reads TGTGCCAGCAGCCCCAGGGCAGGGGACCAGCCCCAGCATTTT.

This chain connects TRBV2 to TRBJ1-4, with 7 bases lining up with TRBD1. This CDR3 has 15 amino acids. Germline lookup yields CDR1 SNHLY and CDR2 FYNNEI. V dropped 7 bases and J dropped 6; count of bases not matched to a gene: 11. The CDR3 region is CASIKQGTPYEKLFF. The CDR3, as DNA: TGTGCCAGCATAAAACAGGGGACCCCTTATGAAAAACTGTTTTTT.

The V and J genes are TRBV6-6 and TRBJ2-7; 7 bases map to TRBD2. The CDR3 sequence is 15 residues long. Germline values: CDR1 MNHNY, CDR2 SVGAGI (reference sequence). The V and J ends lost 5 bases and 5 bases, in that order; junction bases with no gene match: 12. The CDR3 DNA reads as TGTGCCAGCAGTGATCCGGGGAGGGTAACACACGAGCAGTACTTC. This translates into CASSDPGRVTHEQYF.

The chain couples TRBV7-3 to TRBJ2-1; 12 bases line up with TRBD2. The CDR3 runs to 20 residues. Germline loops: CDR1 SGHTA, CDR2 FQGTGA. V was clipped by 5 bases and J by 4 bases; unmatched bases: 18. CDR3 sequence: CASSPEPRTLLAGGYNEQFF. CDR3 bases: TGTGCCAGCAGCCCCGAACCAAGGACTCTCCTAGCGGGAGGGTACAATGAGCAGTTCTTC.

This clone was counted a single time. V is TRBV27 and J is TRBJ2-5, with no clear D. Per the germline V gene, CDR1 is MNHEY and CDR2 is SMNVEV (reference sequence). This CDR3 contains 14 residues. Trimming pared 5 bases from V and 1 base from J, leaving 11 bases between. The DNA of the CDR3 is TGTGCCAGCAGTCTCGACATAGGCCAAGAGACCCAGTACTTC. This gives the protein CASSLDIGQETQYF.

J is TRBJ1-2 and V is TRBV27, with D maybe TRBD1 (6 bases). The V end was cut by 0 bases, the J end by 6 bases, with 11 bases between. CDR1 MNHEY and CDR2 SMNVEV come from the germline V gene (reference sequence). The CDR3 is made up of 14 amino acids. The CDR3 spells CASSLSVRGNGYTF. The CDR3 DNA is TGTGCCAGCAGTTTATCGGTCAGGGGCAATGGCTACACCTTC.

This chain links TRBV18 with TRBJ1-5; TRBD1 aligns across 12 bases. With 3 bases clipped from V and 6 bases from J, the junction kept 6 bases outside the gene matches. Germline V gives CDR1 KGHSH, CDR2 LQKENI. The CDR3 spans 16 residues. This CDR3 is CASSPGTGGTSQPQHF. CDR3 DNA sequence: TGTGCCAGCTCACCGGGGACAGGGGGCACCAGTCAGCCCCAGCATTTT.

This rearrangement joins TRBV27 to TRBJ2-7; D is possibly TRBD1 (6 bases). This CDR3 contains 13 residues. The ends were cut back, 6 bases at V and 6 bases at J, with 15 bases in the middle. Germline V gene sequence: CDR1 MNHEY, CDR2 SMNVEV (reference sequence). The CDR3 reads CASSSSSGVEQYF. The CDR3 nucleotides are TGTGCCAGCAGCTCCTCTTCAGGGGTCGAGCAGTACTTC.

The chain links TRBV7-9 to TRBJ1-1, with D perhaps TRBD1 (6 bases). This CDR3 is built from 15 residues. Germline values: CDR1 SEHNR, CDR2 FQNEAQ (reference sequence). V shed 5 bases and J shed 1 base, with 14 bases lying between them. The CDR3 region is CASSRDKQRNTEAFF. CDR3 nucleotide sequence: TGTGCCAGCAGCCGGGACAAGCAGAGGAACACTGAAGCTTTCTTT.

DNA of the CDR3: TGTGCCAGCAGGTGGGGAGCGGGAGAAGAGACCCAGTACTTC. It encodes CASRWGAGEETQYF. V is TRBV6-5 and J is TRBJ2-5, with 8 bases identical to TRBD2. From germline, CDR1 is MNHEY and CDR2 SVGAGI. The CDR3 length is 14 residues. J was trimmed by 3 bases and V by 6 bases; bases with no gene match: 6.

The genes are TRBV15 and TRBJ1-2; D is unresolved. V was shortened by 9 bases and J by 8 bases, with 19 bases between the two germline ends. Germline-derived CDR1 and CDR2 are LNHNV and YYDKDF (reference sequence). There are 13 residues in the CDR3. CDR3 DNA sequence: TGTGCCACTCGGCCCTTCGGCAGCGCAGGCTACACCTTC. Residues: CATRPFGSAGYTF.

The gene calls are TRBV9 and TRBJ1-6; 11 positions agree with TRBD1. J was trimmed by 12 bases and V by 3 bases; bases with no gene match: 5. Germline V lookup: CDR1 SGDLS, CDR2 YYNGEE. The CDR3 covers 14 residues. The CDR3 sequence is CASSGAGTGGPLHF. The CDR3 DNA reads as TGTGCCAGCAGCGGCGCGGGGACAGGGGGACCCCTCCACTTT.